This record looks at one TCR beta chain sequence and its context. The sample holds other DNA sequences that translate to the same CDR3. This entry comes from a study of beta chain features in type 1 diabetes. Germline CDR1 MNHEY, CDR2 SVGAGI. This CDR3 contains 12 residues. V lost 5 bases and J lost 3, with 7 bases in between. Reverse transcribing all isolated RNA meant expressed TCRB transcripts were sequenced. The table came from immunoSEQ multiplex PCR; TCRdb's copy has only in-frame clones and leaves some out. In the table there are a few hundred thousand clones, roughly 12% of which are singletons. Sorted populations all had greater than 98% purity.

The sample was naive CD4+ T cells from blood. The chain has TRBV6-5 and TRBJ1-2; D not resolved. This clonotype was sampled from a man younger than 35 in good health. The CDR3 sequence is CASSDRDYGYTF. In DNA, the CDR3 is TGTGCCAGCAGTGACCGGGACTATGGCTACACCTTC.